A selection of T cell receptor beta chains follows, all from one sample in a study of CD8+CD57+ T cells in acquired aplastic anemia. TCRdb independently ran MiXCR on the reads; one entry per CDR3 protein. Among hundreds of thousands of distinct CDR3 sequences listed, around 30% were seen once. The material sequenced was sorted CD4+, CD8+, or CD8+CD57+ T cells (not recorded which) from PBMCs. The receptors originated from a human donor with aplastic anemia. Each CDR3 is given with its conserved first and last residue. The order of the fields is D gene, J gene, clone size, V gene, CDR3 DNA, CDR3 protein. D genes are given only for firm matches. Clone size, where shown, is once, few, many, or a class for clones that have expanded.

D gene: NA
J gene: TRBJ2-3
clone size: few
V gene: TRBV6-4
CDR3 DNA: TGTGCCAGCAGCAGACTACCGAGCACTACGGATACGCAGTATTTT
CDR3 protein: CASSRLPSTTDTQYF

D gene: NA
J gene: TRBJ1-4
clone size: NA
V gene: TRBV19
CDR3 DNA: TGTGCCAGTAGTCCGGGACAAGGACATGGAAAACTGTTTTTT
CDR3 protein: CASSPGQGHGKLFF

D gene: NA
J gene: TRBJ2-7
clone size: many
V gene: TRBV7-2
CDR3 DNA: TGTGCCAGCAGCTTTGGTCCAGGGAACTACGAGCAGTACTTC
CDR3 protein: CASSFGPGNYEQYF

D gene: NA
J gene: TRBJ1-5
clone size: few
V gene: TRBV6-5
CDR3 DNA: TGTGCCAGCAGTTACTTGGGTAGCAATCAGCCCCAGCATTTT
CDR3 protein: CASSYLGSNQPQHF

D gene: NA
J gene: TRBJ1-1
clone size: few
V gene: TRBV19
CDR3 DNA: TGTGCCAGTATCGGGAAAAACACTGAAGCTTTCTTT
CDR3 protein: CASIGKNTEAFF

D gene: NA
J gene: TRBJ2-4
clone size: many
V gene: TRBV15
CDR3 DNA: TGTGCCACCAGCAGAGATCCGCAAATGGACATTCAGTACTTC
CDR3 protein: CATSRDPQMDIQYF

D gene: NA
J gene: TRBJ2-7
clone size: NA
V gene: TRBV7-9
CDR3 DNA: TGTGCCAGCAGCTTAGTCCAGGGTACCTCCTACGAGCAGTACTTC
CDR3 protein: CASSLVQGTSYEQYF

D gene: NA
J gene: TRBJ2-7
clone size: many
V gene: TRBV9
CDR3 DNA: TGTGCCACAGGGACAACCCCCTACGAGCAGTACTTC
CDR3 protein: CATGTTPYEQYF

D gene: TRBD1
J gene: TRBJ2-5
clone size: NA
V gene: TRBV5-1
CDR3 DNA: TGCGCCAGCAGCAACCGGGACAGTAAAGAGACCCAGTACTTC
CDR3 protein: CASSNRDSKETQYF

D gene: TRBD1
J gene: TRBJ2-7
clone size: NA
V gene: TRBV2
CDR3 DNA: TGTGCCAGCACCTCCGGGACAGGGTCGAACTACGAGCAGTACTTC
CDR3 protein: CASTSGTGSNYEQYF

D gene: TRBD1
J gene: TRBJ2-7
clone size: NA
V gene: TRBV15
CDR3 DNA: TGTGCCACCAGCGAACGGGACAGAGCCTACGAGCAGTACTTC
CDR3 protein: CATSERDRAYEQYF

D gene: TRBD1
J gene: TRBJ1-4
clone size: NA
V gene: TRBV20-1
CDR3 DNA: TGCAGTGCTCGGGACAGCAGAAATGAAAAACTGTTTTTT
CDR3 protein: CSARDSRNEKLFF